This TCR beta chain was identified in a study of T cell changes during pregnancy in multiple sclerosis. The data were produced by immunoSEQ multiplex PCR, yet TCRdb's version contains in-frame clones alone and is incomplete. Of 40,000 to 60,000 clones in the sample, around 90% were seen once. The ends were cut back, 5 bases at V and 2 bases at J, with 7 bases in the middle. The CDR3 extends over 12 amino acids. Germline CDR1 is SEHNR and CDR2 is FQNEAQ (reference sequence). This clonotype originated in a female donor with multiple sclerosis, enrolled in a pregnancy study. Sample: CD8+ T cells from peripheral blood mononuclear cells, taken after pregnancy. This rearrangement joins TRBV7-9 to TRBJ2-7, with unresolved D. CDR3 in DNA: TGTGCCAGCAGCCCCAACACCTACGAGCAGTACTTC. Its translation is CASSPNTYEQYF.